This entry concerns a single T cell receptor beta chain. Its antigen is unknown. The data belong to a study of tissue T cells after allogeneic stem cell transplantation. Study at large: Every graft-versus-host disease patient had gastrointestinal disease and got several lines of graft-versus-host disease therapy.

Method: immunoSEQ multiplex PCR; TCRdb's copy keeps in-frame clones and lacks some. Of around 40,000 clones listed, roughly 89% are singletons. Study-wide results and limits: TCR repertoires tracked anatomic similarity, regardless of disease or transplant status.

Germline loops: CDR1 KGHSH, CDR2 LQKENI. The CDR3 sequence is 18 residues long. The J segment lost 3 bases and the V segment lost 3 bases, leaving 13 bases of the junction unmatched. The sequence came from a woman between 35 and 75 years old who later had graft-versus-host disease after an allogeneic stem cell transplant. The chain links TRBV18 to TRBJ2-7, with 11 bases lining up with TRBD2. This material consisted of blood, taken before transplantation. DNA of the CDR3: TGTGCCAGCTCACCCGGACTAGCGGGCCCCGGTTTTGTCTACGAGCAGTACTTC. Amino acids: CASSPGLAGPGFVYEQYF.